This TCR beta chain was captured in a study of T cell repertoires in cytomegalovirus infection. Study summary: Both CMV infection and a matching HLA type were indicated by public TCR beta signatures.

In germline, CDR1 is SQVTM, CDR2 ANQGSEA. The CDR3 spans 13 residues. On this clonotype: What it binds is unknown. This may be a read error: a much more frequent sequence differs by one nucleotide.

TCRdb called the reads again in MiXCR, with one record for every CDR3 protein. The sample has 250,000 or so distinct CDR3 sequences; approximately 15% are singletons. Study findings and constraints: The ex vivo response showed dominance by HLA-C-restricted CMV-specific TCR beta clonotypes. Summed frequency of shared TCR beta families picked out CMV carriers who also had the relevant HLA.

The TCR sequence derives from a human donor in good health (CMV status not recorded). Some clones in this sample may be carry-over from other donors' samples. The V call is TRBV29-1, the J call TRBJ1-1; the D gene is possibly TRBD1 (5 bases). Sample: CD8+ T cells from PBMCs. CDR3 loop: CTVYGTVNTEAFF. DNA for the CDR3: TGCACCGTCTACGGGACTGTGAACACTGAAGCTTTCTTT. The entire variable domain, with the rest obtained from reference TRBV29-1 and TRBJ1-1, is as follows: SAVISQKPSRDICQRGTSLTIQCQVDSQVTMMFWYRQQPGQSLTLIATANQGSEATYESGFVIDKFPISRPNLTFSTLTVSNMSPEDSSIYLCTVYGTVNTEAFFGQGTRLTVV.